A single sample gave rise to the 26 T cell receptor beta chains below, sequenced in a study of blood T cell repertoires in COVID-19. Method: immunoSEQ multiplex PCR; TCRdb's copy keeps in-frame clones and lacks some. The table has 10,000 to 15,000 clones, roughly 84% seen once. The sample was peripheral blood. These receptor sequences come from a man in his forties or fifties with active or convalescent COVID-19.

The chain recombines TRBV6-2 or TRBV6-3 with TRBJ2-7; perhaps TRBD1 as D (5 bases). Per germline, CDR1 MNHEY and CDR2 SVGEGT. The CDR3 loop spans 17 amino acids. The V end was cut by 0 bases, the J end by 1 base, with 16 bases between. CDR3 loop: CASSYSPREGPSYEQYF. The CDR3 DNA reads TGTGCCAGCAGTTACTCTCCCAGGGAAGGACCATCCTACGAGCAGTACTTC.

This rearrangement joins TRBV29-1 to TRBJ2-4, with 8 bases fitting TRBD2. Germline-derived CDR1 and CDR2 are SQVTM and ANQGSEA. The CDR3 sequence is 19 residues long. After removal of 7 bases from V and 7 bases from J, the junction contained 27 bases not matched to a gene. The CDR3 DNA is TGCAGCGCGCATTACGGAGGACGGGGGGGGCCGGCAGGTAACAACATTCAGTACTTC. Protein product: CSAHYGGRGGPAGNNIQYF.

This chain links TRBV11-2 with TRBJ1-2; 8 nucleotides agree with TRBD1. Unmatched junction bases numbered 2, after V lost 2 bases and J lost 3 bases. Per the germline V gene, CDR1 is SGHAT and CDR2 is FQNNGV. There are 14 residues in the CDR3. The CDR3 DNA reads TGTGCCAGCAGCTTAACGACAGGGGACTATGGCTACACCTTC. Translated, it gives CASSLTTGDYGYTF.

The V call is TRBV6-5, the J call TRBJ2-7; D may be TRBD2 (6 bases). The CDR3 sequence is 13 residues long. With 5 bases removed from V and 5 bases from J, the gap between germline ends came to 13 bases. From germline, CDR1 is MNHEY and CDR2 SVGAGI. The CDR3 DNA reads as TGTGCCAGCAGTACCCCGGGAGCCGACGAGCAGTACTTC. Its translation is CASSTPGADEQYF.

This chain connects TRBV18 to TRBJ2-3; D gene unclear. The germline V gene has CDR1 KGHSH and CDR2 LQKENI. The V end was cut by 3 bases, the J end by 5 bases, with 12 bases between. The CDR3 is made up of 14 amino acids. In DNA, the CDR3 is TGTGCCAGCTCACCGAATCTCGGCGGAGATACGCAGTATTTT. Translating it yields CASSPNLGGDTQYF.

There are a few counts of this clone. The chain is built from TRBV7-2 and TRBJ2-2, with 15 bases lining up with TRBD2. The CDR3 has 17 amino acids. Germline loops: CDR1 SGHTA, CDR2 FQGNSA. V was clipped by 3 bases and J by 7 bases; unmatched bases: 6. Here the CDR3 reads CASSFGLAGGPYGELFF. In DNA, the CDR3 is TGTGCCAGCAGCTTTGGACTAGCGGGAGGGCCATACGGGGAGCTGTTTTTT.

The chain joins TRBV6-2 or TRBV6-3 to TRBJ2-2, with D possibly being TRBD2 (6 bases). Germline V gene sequence: CDR1 MNHEY, CDR2 SVGEGT. This CDR3 comprises 14 residues. V was shortened by 6 bases and J by 6 bases, with 14 bases between the two germline ends. The CDR3, as DNA: TGTGCCAGCAGCCCAGGTTGGGGGGCCGGGGAGCTGTTTTTT. Its translation: CASSPGWGAGELFF.

In its sample, this clone was seen once. This chain links TRBV5-1 with TRBJ2-1; D remains unclear. The CDR3 runs to 11 residues. V was trimmed by 3 bases and J by 8 bases, leaving 6 bases between them. Per the germline V gene, CDR1 is SGHRS and CDR2 is YFSETQ. Here the CDR3 reads CASSSYHEQFF. CDR3 nucleotide sequence: TGCGCCAGCAGCTCGTATCATGAGCAGTTCTTC.

The chain carries TRBV10-3 and TRBJ1-1; 7 bases map to TRBD1. The CDR3 has 13 amino acids. Germline CDR1 and CDR2: ENHRY and SYGVKD. The ends lost 4 bases at V and 5 bases at J; junction bases unmatched: 4. The CDR3 DNA reads TGTGCCATCAGTGTTTCAGGGGGGACTGAAGCTTTCTTT. As protein: CAISVSGGTEAFF.

This chain connects TRBV2 to TRBJ2-1; D remains unclear. CDR3 size: 11 residues. CDR1 is SNHLY, CDR2 FYNNEI, per germline. Trimming cost V 7 bases and J 7 bases, with 8 bases left between them. The CDR3 reads CASTTLNEQFF. The CDR3 nucleotides are TGTGCCAGCACCACTTTGAATGAGCAGTTCTTC.

This chain connects TRBV7-9 to TRBJ2-2; a weak D match, TRBD1 (6 bases). The CDR3 is 15 residues long. CDR1 is SEHNR, CDR2 FQNEAQ, per germline (reference sequence). V was pared by 4 bases and J by 5 bases, with 14 bases between. CDR3 bases: TGTGCCAGCAGCTCAGGGACATTCGGAACCGGGGAGCTGTTTTTT. Its protein product is CASSSGTFGTGELFF.

This chain connects TRBV5-8 to TRBJ2-7; TRBD2 is a possible D gene (5 bases). Germline assignment: CDR1 SGHTS and CDR2 YDEGEE. Trimming pared 5 bases from V and 2 bases from J, leaving 14 bases between. CDR3 size: 14 residues. In DNA form, the CDR3 reads TGTGCCAGCAGGTCTCCGGGGAAAGCCTACGAGCAGTACTTC. It translates to CASRSPGKAYEQYF.

This clone was observed a handful of times. The V call is TRBV7-9, the J call TRBJ2-2, with unresolved D. V dropped 5 bases and J dropped 1 base, with 5 bases sitting between them. The V gene's germline CDR1 is SEHNR and CDR2 FQNEAQ (reference sequence). The CDR3 is made up of 13 amino acids. The chain's CDR3 is CASSPRNTGELFF. DNA of the CDR3: TGTGCCAGCAGCCCCCGGAACACCGGGGAGCTGTTTTTT.

CDR3 loop: CASSWGATNEKLFF. CDR3 bases: TGTGCCAGCAGTTGGGGGGCAACTAATGAAAAACTGTTTTTT. The chain recombines TRBV6-6 with TRBJ1-4; possibly TRBD1 for D (5 bases). Germline loops: CDR1 MNHNY, CDR2 SVGAGI (reference sequence). The CDR3 is made up of 14 amino acids. Trimming removed 4 bases from V and 0 bases from J, with 6 bases in between.

The gene calls are TRBV7-2 and TRBJ2-7; D may be TRBD1 (6 bases). Germline CDR1 is SGHTA and CDR2 is FQGNSA. The CDR3 loop spans 14 amino acids. Trimming took off 3 bases at V and 2 bases at J, with 11 bases between the two ends. The CDR3 sequence is CASSFRTAAYEQYF. CDR3 DNA sequence: TGTGCCAGCAGCTTTCGGACAGCAGCCTACGAGCAGTACTTC.

The chain employs TRBV18 and TRBJ2-7; D may be TRBD2 (5 bases). The V gene lost 6 bases and the J gene lost 7 bases, with 10 bases spanning the gap. Germline-derived CDR1 and CDR2 are KGHSH and LQKENI. CDR3 length: 11 residues. CDR3 in DNA: TGTGCCAGCTCCGAATCGGGGGAGCAGTACTTC. Translation: CASSESGEQYF.

The gene calls are TRBV29-1 and TRBJ1-1, with 8 positions matching TRBD1. CDR3 length equals 15 residues. After removal of 6 bases from V and 4 bases from J, the junction contained 13 bases not matched to a gene. From germline, CDR1 is SQVTM and CDR2 ANQGSEA. CDR3 loop: CSVQPGQGMSTEAFF. In DNA, the CDR3 is TGCAGCGTCCAACCTGGACAGGGAATGAGCACTGAAGCTTTCTTT. Using reference TRBV29-1 and TRBJ1-1 for the parts outside the CDR3, the full variable domain is SAVISQKPSRDICQRGTSLTIQCQVDSQVTMMFWYRQQPGQSLTLIATANQGSEATYESGFVIDKFPISRPNLTFSTLTVSNMSPEDSSIYLCSVQPGQGMSTEAFFGQGTRLTVV.

V and J are TRBV11-2 and TRBJ1-2, with D possibly being TRBD1 (6 bases). V dropped 5 bases and J dropped 8 bases, with 15 bases sitting between them. There are 13 residues in the CDR3. The germline CDR1 and CDR2 sequences are SGHAT and FQNNGV. Here the CDR3 DNA reads TGTGCCAGCAGCGACGACAGGCTCTACGGCTACACCTTC. Amino acids: CASSDDRLYGYTF. The entire variable domain, with the rest obtained from reference TRBV11-2 and TRBJ1-2, is as follows: EAGVAQSPRYKIIEKRQSVAFWCNPISGHATLYWYQQILGQGPKLLIQFQNNGVVDDSQLPKDRFSAERLKGVDSTLKIQPAKLEDSAVYLCASSDDRLYGYTFGSGTRLTVV.

This sequence joins TRBV7-9 and TRBJ1-2; maybe TRBD1 (6 bases). This CDR3 is 15 amino acids long. The germline CDR1 and CDR2 sequences are SEHNR and FQNEAQ (reference sequence). The V gene lost 1 base and the J gene lost 4 bases, with 13 bases spanning the gap. CDR3 amino acids: CASSLVDSQVYGYTF. DNA of the CDR3: TGTGCCAGCAGCTTAGTGGACAGCCAGGTCTATGGCTACACCTTC.

The DNA for the CDR3 is TGTGCCAGCAGCGAACAGGGACAAAATTCACCCCTCCACTTT. Translating gives CASSEQGQNSPLHF. The chain combines TRBV9 with TRBJ1-6; D might be TRBD1 (6 bases). The V gene lost 3 bases and the J gene lost 7 bases, with 11 bases spanning the gap. Looked up from germline, CDR1 is SGDLS and CDR2 is YYNGEE. This CDR3 is 14 amino acids long.

The chain links TRBV7-9 to TRBJ2-1; 7 bases map to TRBD1. From germline, CDR1 is SEHNR and CDR2 FQNEAQ (reference sequence). The CDR3 has 13 residues. V gave up 1 base and J gave up 8 bases; unmatched junction bases: 2. The CDR3 bases are TGTGCCAGCAGCTTAGACAGGGGCCATGAGCAGTTCTTC. Residues: CASSLDRGHEQFF.

The chain links TRBV3-1 (or the pseudogene TRBV3-2) to TRBJ1-1, with TRBD1 matching 8 bases. Germline V CDR1 and CDR2: LGHDT, YNNKEL (reference sequence). Losses at the gene ends were 4 bases for V and 1 base for J; bases not matched to a gene: 8. The CDR3 loop spans 16 amino acids. CDR3 in DNA: TGTGCCAGCAGCCTAACGACAGGGGATCGGAACACTGAAGCTTTCTTT. As protein: CASSLTTGDRNTEAFF.

The chain joins TRBV5-4 to TRBJ1-2, with D possibly TRBD1 on 5 matching bases. Trimming left V 0 bases short and J 8 bases short, with 14 bases between. Germline V CDR1 and CDR2: SGHNT, YYREEE (reference sequence). CDR3 size: 14 residues. The CDR3, as DNA: TGTGCCAGCAGCTTGGCTGGCAGGGTGGGCGGCTACACCTTC. This gives the protein CASSLAGRVGGYTF.

This clone was detected only a few times. The J gene is TRBJ2-2, the V gene TRBV19; 8 bases are shared with TRBD2. In germline, CDR1 is LNHDA, CDR2 SQIVND (reference sequence). The CDR3 is 15 residues long. After removal of 7 bases from V and 0 bases from J, the junction contained 4 bases not matched to a gene. In nucleotides, the CDR3 is TGTGCCAGTACCCCCGGGGGGGCGAACACCGGGGAGCTGTTTTTT. Translation gives CASTPGGANTGELFF. Drawing the rest from reference TRBV19 and TRBJ2-2, the complete variable domain is DGGITQSPKYLFRKEGQNVTLSCEQNLNHDAMYWYRQDPGQGLRLIYYSQIVNDFQKGDIAEGYSVSREKKESFPLTVTSAQKNPTAFYLCASTPGGANTGELFFGEGSRLTVL.

In this sample, this clone turned up once. The chain employs TRBV30 and TRBJ2-7; D may be TRBD1 (6 bases). From germline, CDR1 is GTSNPN and CDR2 SVGIG (reference sequence). The length of the CDR3 is 12 residues. Between the trimmed V and J ends, which lost 7 bases and 4 bases, there was a span of 14 bases. The CDR3 nucleotides are TGTGCCTTGGGGACGGACAGTTACGAGCAGTACTTC. This encodes CALGTDSYEQYF.

The V and J genes are TRBV19 and TRBJ1-6; D unresolved. CDR3 size: 15 residues. Germline CDR1 and CDR2: LNHDA and SQIVND (reference sequence). V gave up 2 bases and J gave up 7 bases, with 12 bases separating them. CDR3 amino acids: CASSILPKKNSPLHF. The DNA of the CDR3 is TGTGCCAGTAGTATACTACCCAAAAAGAATTCACCCCTCCACTTT.